These 7 T cell receptor beta chains share one sample of origin, sequenced in a study of graft-versus-host responses after intestinal transplantation. Clones were read by immunoSEQ multiplex PCR, and TCRdb kept only the in-frame ones, dropping some. The top ten clones hold about a sixth of a sample with 80,000 to 100,000 clones, 75% to 90% of them seen once. These receptors have no known antigen. The sequencing here drew on unstimulated CD8+ T cells sorted from spleen or lymph node cells, taken before intestinal transplant. The receptors shown here come from a human donor who received an intestinal transplant.

V and J are TRBV11-3 and TRBJ2-3; tentative D call: TRBD2 (6 bases). The ends were cut back, 2 bases at V and 5 bases at J, with 11 bases in the middle. The CDR3 consists of 14 residues. CDR1 and CDR2 (germline): SGHNT, YENEEA. CDR3: CASSLKGRRDTQYF. The CDR3 bases are TGTGCCAGCAGCTTAAAAGGGAGGAGAGATACGCAGTATTTT.

The rearrangement joins TRBV10-3 to TRBJ1-1; no firm D call. Trimming shortened V by 0 bases and J by 0 bases, and 8 bases separated the two germline ends. The CDR3 runs to 15 residues. Germline values: CDR1 ENHRY, CDR2 SYGVKD. The CDR3 DNA is TGTGCCATCAGTGAGTCCGGCCTCCTGAACACTGAAGCTTTCTTT. Translated: CAISESGLLNTEAFF.

The chain employs TRBV2 and TRBJ1-2, with a tentative D call TRBD1 (5 bases). CDR3 length: 16 residues. CDR1 is SNHLY, CDR2 FYNNEI, per germline. V shed 7 bases and J shed 4 bases, with 22 bases lying between them. This chain's CDR3 is CASMGSEGLVIYGYTF. For the CDR3, the DNA is TGTGCCAGCATGGGATCAGAGGGGCTTGTTATCTATGGCTACACCTTC. The variable domain in full, completed from reference TRBV2 and TRBJ1-2, reads EPEVTQTPSHQVTQMGQEVILRCVPISNHLYFYWYRQILGQKVEFLVSFYNNEISEKSEIFDDQFSVERPDGSNFTLKIRSTKLEDSAMYFCASMGSEGLVIYGYTFGSGTRLTVV.

The CDR3: CASSPRQGTYEQYF. CDR3 nucleotides: TGCGCCAGCAGCCCACGACAGGGTACCTACGAGCAGTACTTC. The gene calls are TRBV5-1 and TRBJ2-7; 7 bases are shared with TRBD1. The length of the CDR3 is 14 residues. V lost 4 bases and J lost 2; bases outside the gene matches: 6. The V gene's germline CDR1 is SGHRS and CDR2 YFSETQ.

The genes are TRBV6-5 and TRBJ2-5, with unresolved D. V was shortened by 2 bases and J by 0 bases, with 7 bases between the two germline ends. The CDR3 extends over 14 amino acids. The V gene's germline CDR1 is MNHEY and CDR2 SVGAGI. The CDR3, as DNA: TGTGCCAGCAGTTACATTGGGGACCAAGAGACCCAGTACTTC. Protein: CASSYIGDQETQYF.

The chain carries TRBV15 and TRBJ2-3; 10 nucleotides align to TRBD2. Germline CDR1 reads LNHNV; CDR2 reads YYDKDF (reference sequence). V lost 7 bases to trimming and J lost 5 bases; unmatched junction nucleotides: 21. The CDR3 covers 19 residues. The CDR3 nucleotides are TGTGCCACCAAGGTGATAGCGGGAGGCCTACCTGTCTCTAGAGATACGCAGTATTTT. It translates to CATKVIAGGLPVSRDTQYF. The variable domain in full, with the rest retrieved from reference TRBV15 and TRBJ2-3, is DAMVIQNPRYQVTQFGKPVTLSCSQTLNHNVMYWYQQKSSQAPKLLFHYYDKDFNNEADTPDNFQSRRPNTSFCFLDIRSPGLGDTAMYLCATKVIAGGLPVSRDTQYFGPGTRLTVL.

The chain has TRBV29-1 and TRBJ2-1, with 9 nucleotides matching TRBD2. Looked up from germline, CDR1 is SQVTM and CDR2 is ANQGSEA. The CDR3 has 13 amino acids. V dropped 3 bases and J dropped 6; count of bases not matched to a gene: 3. The CDR3 sequence is CSVDLAGTNEQFF. The CDR3 DNA reads as TGCAGCGTTGACCTAGCGGGGACCAATGAGCAGTTCTTC.